Described below is a single T cell receptor (beta chain) sequence and its context. What it binds is unknown. The time point here: week 23, last vaccination. Alongside topical imiquimod, each dose of vaccine comprised 300 ug of mutant IDH1 20-mer peptide. The CDR3 is 17 residues long. Germline V gene data show CDR1 as SGHAT and CDR2 as FQNNGV. The V gene end was trimmed by 1 base and the J gene end by 9 bases; junction bases not matched to a gene: 15. Here immunoSEQ multiplex PCR was the method, and the copy in TCRdb shows in-frame clones only, minus some. The table has 88,000 or so clones, about 82% seen once. These data originate in a study of a mutant IDH1 vaccine in newly diagnosed glioma.

Sequences were derived from PBMCs, sampled from a glioma patient whose treatment included an IDH1 peptide vaccine. The sequence was obtained from a man aged 25 to 40 with glioma. Some clones in this sample may be carry-over from other donors' samples. The chain links TRBV11-2 to TRBJ2-1; TRBD2 matches 7 bases. Here the CDR3 reads CASSLVGGLTTWSEQFF. As DNA, the CDR3 is TGTGCCAGCAGCTTAGTGGGGGGACTAACTACTTGGAGTGAGCAGTTCTTC.